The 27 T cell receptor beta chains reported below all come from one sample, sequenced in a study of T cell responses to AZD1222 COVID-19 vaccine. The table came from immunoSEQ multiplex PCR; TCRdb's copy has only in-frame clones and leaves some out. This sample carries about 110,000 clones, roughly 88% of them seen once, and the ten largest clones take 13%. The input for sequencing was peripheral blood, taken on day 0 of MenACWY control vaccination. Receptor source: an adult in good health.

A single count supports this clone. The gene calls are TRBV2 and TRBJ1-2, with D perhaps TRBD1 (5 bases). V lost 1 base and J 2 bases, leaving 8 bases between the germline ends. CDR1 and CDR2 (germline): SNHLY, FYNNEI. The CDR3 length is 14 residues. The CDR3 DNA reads TGTGCCAGCAGTGAAGAGACAGAAAACTATGGCTACACCTTC. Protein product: CASSEETENYGYTF.

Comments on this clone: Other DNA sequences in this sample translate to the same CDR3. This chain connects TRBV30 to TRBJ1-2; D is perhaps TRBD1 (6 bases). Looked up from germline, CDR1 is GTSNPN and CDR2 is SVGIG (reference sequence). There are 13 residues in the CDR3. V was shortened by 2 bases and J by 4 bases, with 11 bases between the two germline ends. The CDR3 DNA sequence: TGTGCCTGGAGTCGAGACAGGCCCTATGGCTACACCTTC. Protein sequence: CAWSRDRPYGYTF.

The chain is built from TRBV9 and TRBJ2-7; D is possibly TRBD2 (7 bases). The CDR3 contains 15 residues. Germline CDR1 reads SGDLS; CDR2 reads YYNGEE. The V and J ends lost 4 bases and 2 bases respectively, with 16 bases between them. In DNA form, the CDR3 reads TGTGCCAGCAGCCCATTGGGGGGGGCCGCCTACGAGCAGTACTTC. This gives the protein CASSPLGGAAYEQYF.

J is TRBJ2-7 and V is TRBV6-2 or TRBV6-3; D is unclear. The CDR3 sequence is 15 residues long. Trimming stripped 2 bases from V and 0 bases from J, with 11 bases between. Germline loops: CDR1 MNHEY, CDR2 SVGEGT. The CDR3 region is CASSYPTVYSYEQYF. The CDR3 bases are TGTGCCAGCAGTTACCCGACGGTGTACTCCTACGAGCAGTACTTC.

CDR3: CASSPRWQGNEQYF. The CDR3 coding sequence is TGTGCCAGTAGCCCAAGATGGCAGGGCAACGAGCAGTACTTC. The J gene is TRBJ2-7, the V gene TRBV19; D is perhaps TRBD1 (5 bases). Trimming removed 6 bases from V and 5 bases from J, with 17 bases in between. Germline CDR1 and CDR2: LNHDA and SQIVND (reference sequence). The CDR3 loop spans 14 amino acids.

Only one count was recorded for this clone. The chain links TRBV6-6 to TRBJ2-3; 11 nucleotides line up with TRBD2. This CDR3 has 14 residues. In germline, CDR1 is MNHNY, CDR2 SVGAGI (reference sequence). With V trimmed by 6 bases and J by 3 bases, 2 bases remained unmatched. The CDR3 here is CASSPSGRTDTQYF. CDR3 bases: TGTGCCAGCAGCCCTAGCGGGAGGACAGATACGCAGTATTTT.

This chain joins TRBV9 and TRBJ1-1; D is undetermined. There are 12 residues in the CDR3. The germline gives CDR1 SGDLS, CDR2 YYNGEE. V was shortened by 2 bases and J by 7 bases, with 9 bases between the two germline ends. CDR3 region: CASSVDENEAFF. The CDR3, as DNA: TGTGCCAGCAGCGTGGACGAGAATGAAGCTTTCTTT. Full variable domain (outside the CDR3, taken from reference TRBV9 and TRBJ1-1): DSGVTQTPKHLITATGQRVTLRCSPRSGDLSVYWYQQSLDQGLQFLIQYYNGEERAKGNILERFSAQQFPDLHSELNLSSLELGDSALYFCASSVDENEAFFGQGTRLTVV.

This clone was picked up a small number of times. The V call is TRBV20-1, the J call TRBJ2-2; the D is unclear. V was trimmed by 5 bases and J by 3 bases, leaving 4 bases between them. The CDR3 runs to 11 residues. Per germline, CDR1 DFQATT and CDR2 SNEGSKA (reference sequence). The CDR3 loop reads CSADYTGELFF. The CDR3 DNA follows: TGCAGTGCTGATTACACCGGGGAGCTGTTTTTT.

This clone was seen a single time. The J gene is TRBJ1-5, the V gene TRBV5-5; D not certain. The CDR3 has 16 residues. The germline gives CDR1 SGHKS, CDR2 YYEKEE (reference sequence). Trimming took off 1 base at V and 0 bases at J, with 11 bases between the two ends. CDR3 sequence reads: CASSLRLLDSNQPQHF. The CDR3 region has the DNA TGTGCCAGCAGCTTGAGGTTGCTGGATAGCAATCAGCCCCAGCATTTT.

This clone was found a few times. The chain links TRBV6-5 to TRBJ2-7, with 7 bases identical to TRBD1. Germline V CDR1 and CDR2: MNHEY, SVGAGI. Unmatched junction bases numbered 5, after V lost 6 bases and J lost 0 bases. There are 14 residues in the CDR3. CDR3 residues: CASRTGTDSYEQYF. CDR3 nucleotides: TGTGCCAGCAGGACAGGGACAGACTCCTACGAGCAGTACTTC.

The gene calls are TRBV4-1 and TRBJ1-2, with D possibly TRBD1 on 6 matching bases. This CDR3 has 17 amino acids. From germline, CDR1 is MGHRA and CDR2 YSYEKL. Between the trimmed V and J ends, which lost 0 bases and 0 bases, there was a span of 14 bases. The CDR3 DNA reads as TGCGCCAGCAGCCAAGAGGACAGCCTAGGGGCTAACTATGGCTACACCTTC. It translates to CASSQEDSLGANYGYTF.

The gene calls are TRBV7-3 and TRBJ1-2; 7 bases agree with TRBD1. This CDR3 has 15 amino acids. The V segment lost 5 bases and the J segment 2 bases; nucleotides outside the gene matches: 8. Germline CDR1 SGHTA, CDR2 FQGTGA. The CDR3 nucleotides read TGTGCCAGCAGCACCAACAGGGGCTCCAACTATGGCTACACCTTC. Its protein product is CASSTNRGSNYGYTF.

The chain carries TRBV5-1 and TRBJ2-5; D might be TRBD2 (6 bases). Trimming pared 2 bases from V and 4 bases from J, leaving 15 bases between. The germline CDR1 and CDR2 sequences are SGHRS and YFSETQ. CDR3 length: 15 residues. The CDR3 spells CASSFVGLGGETQYF. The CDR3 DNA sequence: TGCGCCAGCAGCTTCGTAGGGTTGGGGGGAGAGACCCAGTACTTC.

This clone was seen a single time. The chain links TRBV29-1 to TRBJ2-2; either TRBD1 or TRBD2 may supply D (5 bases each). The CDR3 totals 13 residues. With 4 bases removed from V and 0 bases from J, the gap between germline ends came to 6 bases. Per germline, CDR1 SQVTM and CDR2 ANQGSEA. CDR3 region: CSVVGANTGELFF. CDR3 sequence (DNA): TGCAGCGTTGTGGGGGCGAACACCGGGGAGCTGTTTTTT.

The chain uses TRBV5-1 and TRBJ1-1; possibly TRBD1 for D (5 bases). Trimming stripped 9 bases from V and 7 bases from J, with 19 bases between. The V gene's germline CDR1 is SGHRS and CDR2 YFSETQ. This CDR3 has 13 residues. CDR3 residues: CATSLEGTLEAFF. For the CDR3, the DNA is TGCGCCACTTCACTGGAGGGGACCCTTGAAGCTTTCTTT.

CDR3 residues: CASSFEALQGSNQPQHF. DNA of the CDR3: TGTGCCAGCAGTTTTGAGGCGCTACAGGGTAGCAATCAGCCCCAGCATTTT. This chain links TRBV28 with TRBJ1-5; tentative D call: TRBD1 (6 bases). Between the trimmed V and J ends, which lost 3 bases and 0 bases, there was a span of 15 bases. CDR3 size: 17 residues. Germline CDR1 is MDHEN and CDR2 is SYDVKM.

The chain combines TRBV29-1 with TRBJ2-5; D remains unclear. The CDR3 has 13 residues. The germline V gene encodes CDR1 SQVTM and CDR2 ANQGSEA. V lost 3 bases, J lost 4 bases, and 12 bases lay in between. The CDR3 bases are TGCAGCGTTGACCGAGTTACGGGAGAGACCCAGTACTTC. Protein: CSVDRVTGETQYF.

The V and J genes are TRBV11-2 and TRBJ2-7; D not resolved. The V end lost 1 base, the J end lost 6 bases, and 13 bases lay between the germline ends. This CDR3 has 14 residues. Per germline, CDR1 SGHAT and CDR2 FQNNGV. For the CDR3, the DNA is TGTGCCAGCAGCTTAGGGAGCCAGAGGAGCGAGCAGTACTTC. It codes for CASSLGSQRSEQYF.

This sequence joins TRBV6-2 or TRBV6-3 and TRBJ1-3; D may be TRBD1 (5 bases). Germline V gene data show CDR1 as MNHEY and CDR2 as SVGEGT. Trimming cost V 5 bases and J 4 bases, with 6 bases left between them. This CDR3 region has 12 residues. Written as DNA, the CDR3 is TGTGCCAGCAGTACAGGCGGAAACACCATATATTTT. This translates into CASSTGGNTIYF.

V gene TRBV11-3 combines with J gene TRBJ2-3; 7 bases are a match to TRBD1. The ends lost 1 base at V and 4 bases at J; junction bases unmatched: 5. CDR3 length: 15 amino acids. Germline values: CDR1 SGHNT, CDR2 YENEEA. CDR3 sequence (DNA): TGTGCCAGCAGCTTAGGTGACAGGGTCCCAGATACGCAGTATTTT. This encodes CASSLGDRVPDTQYF.

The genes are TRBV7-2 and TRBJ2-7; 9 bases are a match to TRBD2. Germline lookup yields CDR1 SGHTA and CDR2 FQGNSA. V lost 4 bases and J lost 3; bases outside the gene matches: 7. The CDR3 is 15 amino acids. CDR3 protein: CASSWLAGQIYEQYF. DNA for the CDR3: TGTGCCAGCAGCTGGCTAGCGGGGCAAATCTACGAGCAGTACTTC. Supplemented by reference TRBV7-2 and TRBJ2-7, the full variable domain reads GAGVSQSPSNKVTEKGKDVELRCDPISGHTALYWYRQSLGQGLEFLIYFQGNSAPDKSGLPSDRFSAERTGGSVSTLTIQRTQQEDSAVYLCASSWLAGQIYEQYFGPGTRLTVT.

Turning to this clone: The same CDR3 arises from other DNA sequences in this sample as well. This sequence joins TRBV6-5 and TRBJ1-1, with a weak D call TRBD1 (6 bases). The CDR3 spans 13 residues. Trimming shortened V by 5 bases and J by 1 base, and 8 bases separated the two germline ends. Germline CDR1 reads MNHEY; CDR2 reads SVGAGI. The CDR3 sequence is CASSRGGNTEAFF. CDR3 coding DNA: TGTGCCAGCAGTCGAGGGGGGAACACTGAAGCTTTCTTT.

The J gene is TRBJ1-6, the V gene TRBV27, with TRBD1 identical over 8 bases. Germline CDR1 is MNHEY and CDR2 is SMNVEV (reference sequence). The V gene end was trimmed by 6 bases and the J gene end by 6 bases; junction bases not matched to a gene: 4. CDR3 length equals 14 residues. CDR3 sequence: CASRPGGGNSPLHF. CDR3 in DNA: TGTGCCAGCAGACCAGGGGGCGGTAATTCACCCCTCCACTTT.

The CDR3 DNA reads as TGTGCCAGCACCTTGCGCGGCAGTTCGGCGGAGACCCAGTACTTC. Residues: CASTLRGSSAETQYF. The chain couples TRBV2 to TRBJ2-5; D is uncertain. With 7 bases removed from V and 5 bases from J, the gap between germline ends came to 20 bases. The CDR3 covers 15 residues. CDR1 and CDR2 from the germline V gene are SNHLY and FYNNEI.

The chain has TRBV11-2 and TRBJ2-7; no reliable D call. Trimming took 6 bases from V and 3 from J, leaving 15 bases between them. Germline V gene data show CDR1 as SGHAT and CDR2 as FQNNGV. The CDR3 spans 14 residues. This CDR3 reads CASSFGDGIYEQYF. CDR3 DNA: TGTGCCAGCAGTTTCGGCGACGGAATCTACGAGCAGTACTTC.

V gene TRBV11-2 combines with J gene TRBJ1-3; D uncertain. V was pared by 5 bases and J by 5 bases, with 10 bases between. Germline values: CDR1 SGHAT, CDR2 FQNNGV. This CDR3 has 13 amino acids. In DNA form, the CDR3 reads TGTGCCAGCAGCCTTGAGGGCAGAAACACCATATATTTT. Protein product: CASSLEGRNTIYF.

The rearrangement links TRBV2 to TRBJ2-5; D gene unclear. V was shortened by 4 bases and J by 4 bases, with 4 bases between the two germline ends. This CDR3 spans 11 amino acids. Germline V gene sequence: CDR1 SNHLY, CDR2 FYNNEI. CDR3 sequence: CASSVGETQYF. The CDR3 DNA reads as TGTGCCAGCAGTGTAGGAGAGACCCAGTACTTC.